These 2 T cell receptor beta chains were sequenced from one sample in a study of CD8 T cells in ankylosing spondylitis. Each CDR3 protein is one row after TCRdb ran MiXCR on the 5' RACE reads. The sample holds under 150,000 distinct CDR3 sequences, roughly 11% seen once. The specimen was blood, either unsorted or a sorted T cell fraction (not recorded which). The receptors were gathered from a female donor with ankylosing spondylitis or in good health (not recorded which).

V is TRBV7-2 and J is TRBJ2-1, with 8 bases aligning to TRBD1. J was trimmed by 7 bases and V by 3 bases; bases with no gene match: 5. The germline V gene has CDR1 SGHTA and CDR2 FQGNSA. This CDR3 is 14 amino acids long. The CDR3 protein is CASSFGQGANEQFF. CDR3 coding DNA: TGTGCCAGCAGCTTTGGGCAGGGGGCTAATGAGCAGTTCTTC.

The table lists this clonotype with many counts. The chain employs TRBV5-1 and TRBJ2-3, with D uncertain. V was pared by 0 bases and J by 2 bases, with 10 bases between. The CDR3 is made up of 15 amino acids. CDR1 is SGHRS, CDR2 YFSETQ, per germline. The CDR3 DNA reads TGCGCCAGCAGCTTGGTAGGGCGGAACACAGATACGCAGTATTTT. This encodes CASSLVGRNTDTQYF.